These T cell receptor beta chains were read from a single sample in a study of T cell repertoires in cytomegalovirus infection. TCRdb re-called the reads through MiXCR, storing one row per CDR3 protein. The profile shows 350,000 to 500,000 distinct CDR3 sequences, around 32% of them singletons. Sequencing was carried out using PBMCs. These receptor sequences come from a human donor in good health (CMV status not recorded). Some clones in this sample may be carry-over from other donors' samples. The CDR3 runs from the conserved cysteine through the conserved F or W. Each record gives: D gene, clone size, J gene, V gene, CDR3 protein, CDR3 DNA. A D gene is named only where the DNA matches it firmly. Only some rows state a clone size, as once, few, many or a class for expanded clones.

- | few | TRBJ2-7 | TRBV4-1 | CASSQTDSYEQYF | TGCGCCAGCAGCCAAACCGACTCCTACGAGCAGTACTTC
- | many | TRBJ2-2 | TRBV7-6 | CASSSQLGGELFF | TGTGCCAGCAGCTCCCAGTTGGGCGGGGAGCTGTTTTTT
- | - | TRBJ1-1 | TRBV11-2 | CASSLSRGGWTEAFF | TGTGCCAGCAGCTTGAGCCGGGGGGGGTGGACTGAAGCTTTCTTT
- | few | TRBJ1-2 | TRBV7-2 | CASSFDERAAMGF | TGTGCCAGCAGCTTTGATGAAAGGGCGGCTATGGGGTTC
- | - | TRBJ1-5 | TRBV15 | CATNGGGLYNQPQHF | TGTGCCACCAATGGGGGCGGGTTGTACAATCAGCCCCAGCATTTT
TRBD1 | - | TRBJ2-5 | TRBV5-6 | CASSFTRGTRGDQETQYF | TGTGCCAGCAGCTTCACCAGGGGGACACGCGGTGACCAGGAGACCCAGTACTTC
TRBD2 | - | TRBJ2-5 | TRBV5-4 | CASSSGLAGPIQETQYF | TGTGCCAGCAGCTCTGGACTAGCGGGGCCCATCCAAGAGACCCAGTACTTC
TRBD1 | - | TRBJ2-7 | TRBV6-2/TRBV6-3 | CASSYYDRETYEQYF | TGTGCCAGCAGTTACTATGACAGGGAAACCTACGAGCAGTACTTC
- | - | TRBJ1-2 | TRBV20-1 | CSARGPGASEGYTF | TGCAGTGCCCGCGGCCCGGGGGCTTCGGAAGGCTACACCTTC
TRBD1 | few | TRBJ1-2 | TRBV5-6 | CASSRQGAFGYTF | TGTGCCAGCAGCCGACAGGGGGCTTTTGGCTACACCTTC
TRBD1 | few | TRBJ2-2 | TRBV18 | CASSSGTGLTGELFF | TGTGCCAGCTCGTCCGGGACAGGGCTGACCGGGGAGCTGTTTTTT
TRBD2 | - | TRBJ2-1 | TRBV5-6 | CASSPGLAGGSSSYNEQFF | TGTGCCAGCAGCCCCGGACTAGCGGGGGGGTCGAGCTCCTACAATGAGCAGTTCTTC
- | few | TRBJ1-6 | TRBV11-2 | CASSLMRGVNSPLHF | TGTGCCAGCAGCTTAATGAGGGGGGTCAATTCACCCCTCCACTTT
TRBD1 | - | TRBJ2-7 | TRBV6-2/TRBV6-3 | CARSWDRTSGEQYF | TGTGCCCGCAGTTGGGACAGGACCTCGGGGGAGCAGTACTTC
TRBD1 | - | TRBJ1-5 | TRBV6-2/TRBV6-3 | CASSSHGGGGQPQHF | TGTGCCAGCAGTTCACATGGAGGGGGCGGTCAGCCCCAGCATTTT
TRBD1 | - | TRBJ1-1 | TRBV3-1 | CASSRLGQGSDTEAFF | TGTGCCAGCAGCCGCCTGGGACAGGGTAGCGACACTGAAGCTTTCTTT
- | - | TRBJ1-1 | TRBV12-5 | CASGRGSTEAFF | TGTGCTAGTGGAAGGGGGTCCACTGAAGCTTTCTTT
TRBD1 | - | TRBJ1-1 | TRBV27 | CASRLTGGRGTEAFF | TGTGCCAGCAGGCTGACAGGGGGTCGGGGCACTGAAGCTTTCTTT
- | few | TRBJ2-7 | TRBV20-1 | CSASGPGPSYEQYF | TGCAGTGCTAGTGGCCCCGGCCCCTCCTACGAGCAGTACTTC
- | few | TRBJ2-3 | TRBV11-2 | CASSEYGGTDTQYF | TGTGCCAGCAGCGAGTACGGGGGCACAGATACGCAGTATTTT
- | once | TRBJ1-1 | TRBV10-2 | CASSEIRQNTEAFF | TGCGCCAGCAGTGAGATCCGACAGAACACTGAAGCTTTCTTT
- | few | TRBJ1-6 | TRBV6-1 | CASTRTGYNSPLHF | TGTGCCAGCACACGAACGGGGTATAATTCACCCCTCCACTTT
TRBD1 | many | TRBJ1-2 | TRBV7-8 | CASSNPDRIYGYTF | TGTGCCAGCAGCAACCCGGACAGGATCTATGGCTACACCTTC
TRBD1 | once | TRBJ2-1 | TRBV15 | CATSMGQNNEQFF | TGTGCCACCAGCATGGGACAGAACAATGAGCAGTTCTTC
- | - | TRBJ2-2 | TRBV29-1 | CSVENTGSTRDTGELFF | TGCAGCGTTGAAAACACAGGGTCCACAAGGGACACCGGGGAGCTGTTTTTT
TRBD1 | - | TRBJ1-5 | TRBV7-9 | CASTGGGNPPMHF | TGTGCAAGCACAGGGGGTGGCAATCCGCCCATGCATTTT
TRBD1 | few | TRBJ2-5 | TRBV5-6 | CASSSPGAGGEETQYF | TGTGCCAGCAGCTCCCCGGGGGCAGGGGGCGAAGAGACCCAGTACTTC
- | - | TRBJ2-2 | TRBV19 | CASSRRTGGGTGELFF | TGTGCCAGTAGTAGACGGACAGGAGGGGGGACCGGGGAGCTGTTTTTT
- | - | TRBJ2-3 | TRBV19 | CASSIGGYTDTQYF | TGTGCCAGTAGTATTGGCGGATACACAGATACGCAGTATTTT
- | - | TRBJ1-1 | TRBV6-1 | CASSEGIWTFSTEAFF | TGTGCCAGCAGTGAGGGGATTTGGACCTTCAGCACTGAAGCTTTCTTT
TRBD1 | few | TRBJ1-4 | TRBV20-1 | CSAWDSLGEKLFF | TGCAGTGCCTGGGACAGCCTCGGGGAAAAACTGTTTTTT
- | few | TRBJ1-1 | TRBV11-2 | CASSLPRAEAFF | TGTGCCAGCAGCCTCCCTCGGGCCGAAGCTTTCTTT
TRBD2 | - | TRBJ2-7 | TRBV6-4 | CASSEELAGSYEQYF | TGTGCCAGCAGTGAGGAACTAGCGGGGTCCTACGAGCAGTACTTC
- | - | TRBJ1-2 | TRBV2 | CASSETVNTGGTF | TGTGCCAGCAGTGAAACAGTAAATACAGGCGGCACCTTC
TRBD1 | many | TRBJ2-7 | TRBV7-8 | CASSQGTGVTYEQYF | TGTGCCAGCAGCCAGGGGACAGGGGTGACCTACGAGCAGTACTTC
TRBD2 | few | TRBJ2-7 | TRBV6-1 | CASSSWEGSYEQYF | TGTGCCAGCAGTTCATGGGAGGGCTCCTACGAGCAGTACTTC
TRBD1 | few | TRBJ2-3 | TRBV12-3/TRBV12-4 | CASSFGRGFMDTQYF | TGTGCCAGCAGTTTCGGCAGGGGGTTCATGGATACGCAGTATTTT
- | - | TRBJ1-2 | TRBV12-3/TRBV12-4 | CASRSGNPYGYTF | TGTGCCAGCAGGTCCGGGAACCCCTATGGCTACACCTTC
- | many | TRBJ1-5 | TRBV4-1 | CASSPGPGVSNQPQHF | TGCGCCAGCAGCCCTGGACCAGGGGTGAGCAATCAGCCCCAGCATTTT
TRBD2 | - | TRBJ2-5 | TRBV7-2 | CASSLVLAGGQETQYF | TGTGCCAGCAGCTTAGTTCTAGCGGGGGGGCAAGAGACCCAGTACTTC
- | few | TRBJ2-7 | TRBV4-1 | CASSPQGPISYEQYF | TGCGCCAGCAGTCCACAAGGGCCAATTTCCTACGAGCAGTACTTC
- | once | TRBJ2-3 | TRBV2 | CASRGTTDTQYF | TGTGCCAGCAGAGGAACCACAGATACGCAGTATTTT
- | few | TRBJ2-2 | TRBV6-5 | CASSYSMGVGELFF | TGTGCCAGCAGTTACTCGATGGGAGTCGGGGAGCTGTTTTTT
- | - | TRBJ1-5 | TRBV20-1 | CTARDEAGNSNQPQHF | TGCACTGCTAGAGATGAGGCAGGAAATAGCAATCAGCCCCAGCATTTT
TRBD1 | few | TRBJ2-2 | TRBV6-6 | CASSYDTGQLTGELFF | TGTGCCAGCAGTTACGACACGGGACAGCTCACCGGGGAGCTGTTTTTT
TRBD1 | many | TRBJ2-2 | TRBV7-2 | CASSFVTGGRTGELFF | TGTGCCAGCAGCTTCGTGACAGGGGGCAGGACCGGGGAGCTGTTTTTT
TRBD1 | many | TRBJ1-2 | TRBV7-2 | CASSNPGQGSGYTF | TGTGCCAGCAGCAACCCGGGACAGGGGTCTGGCTACACCTTC
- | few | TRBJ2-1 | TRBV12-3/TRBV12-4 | CASSESEQGYNEQFF | TGTGCCAGCAGCGAAAGCGAGCAGGGCTACAATGAGCAGTTCTTC
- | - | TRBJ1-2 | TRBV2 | CATQGKDGYTF | TGTGCCACGCAGGGGAAGGATGGCTACACCTTC
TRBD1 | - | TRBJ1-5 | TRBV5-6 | CASSRRDSQPQHF | TGTGCCAGCAGCCGCCGGGACAGTCAGCCCCAGCATTTT
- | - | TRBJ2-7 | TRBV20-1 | CSAAPHGGGLAAGIYEQYF | TGCAGTGCTGCCCCCCACGGGGGTGGGTTAGCGGCAGGCATCTACGAGCAGTACTTC
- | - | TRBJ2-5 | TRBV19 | CASSIGRQRLETQYF | TGTGCCAGTAGTATAGGACGACAGAGGTTGGAGACCCAGTACTTC
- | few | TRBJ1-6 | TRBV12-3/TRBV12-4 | CASSPREGTPLHF | TGTGCCAGCAGCCCCCGTGAGGGGACACCCCTCCACTTT
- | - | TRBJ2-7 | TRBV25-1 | CASSEKLNEQYF | TGTGCCAGCAGTGAGAAGTTGAACGAGCAGTACTTC
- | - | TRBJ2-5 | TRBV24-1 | CATKVLVQDTQYF | TGTGCCACCAAAGTACTAGTCCAAGATACCCAGTACTTC